The 23 T cell receptor beta chains given below trace back to one sample, sequenced in a study of cytomegalovirus exposure and HLA in healthy donors (dated by TCRdb to 2016 to 2017). Preparation of the library involved the immunoSEQ multiplex PCR assay. For the multiplex PCR, a mixture combining 60 forward primers for TCR Vbeta segments and 13 reverse primers for TCR Jbeta segments was used. TCRdb provides this immuneACCESS table in a form limited to in-frame rearrangements. Some clones are lacking; in checked studies, under half of them reflect an unresolved V gene, and why the rest are absent is not known. The sample records 150,000 to 200,000 clones, approximately 85% of which are singletons. Clones ranked in the top ten supply about a tenth of the sample. The sequenced material came from PBMCs. Receptors were obtained from a man aged 18 to 30 in good health and CMV-seropositive.

This clone has more than one count but fewer than ten. V and J are TRBV10-3 and TRBJ1-5, with unresolved D. The CDR3 runs 16 residues. Per germline, CDR1 ENHRY and CDR2 SYGVKD. V lost 0 bases to trimming and J lost 0 bases, with 9 bases between them. The DNA of the CDR3 is TGTGCCATCAGTGAGTCGAATCTCTATAGCAATCAGCCCCAGCATTTT. It is translated as CAISESNLYSNQPQHF.

The chain uses TRBV28 and TRBJ1-1, with D maybe TRBD1 (5 bases). This CDR3 has 15 residues. Germline assignment: CDR1 MDHEN and CDR2 SYDVKM. Trimming left V 1 base short and J 4 bases short, with 13 bases between. CDR3 sequence: CASSLSQARGTEAFF. Written as DNA, the CDR3 is TGTGCCAGCAGTTTATCGCAGGCTAGGGGCACTGAAGCTTTCTTT.

The V call is TRBV7-9, the J call TRBJ2-4; 8 nucleotides line up with TRBD2. CDR1 is SEHNR, CDR2 FQNEAQ, per germline (reference sequence). The CDR3 runs to 18 residues. The junction had 15 bases not matched to a gene; V was cut back by 5 bases and J by 3 bases. CDR3 amino acids: CASSPLLAGGLGKNIQYF. In DNA form, the CDR3 reads TGTGCCAGCAGCCCCCTGCTGGCGGGGGGTCTCGGCAAAAACATTCAGTACTTC.

This clone has more than one count but fewer than ten. V gene TRBV4-3 combines with J gene TRBJ1-1; tentative D call: TRBD1 (6 bases). CDR3 length equals 13 residues. V dropped 3 bases and J dropped 3 bases, with 8 bases sitting between them. The germline CDR1 and CDR2 sequences are LGHNA and YSLEER. The DNA of the CDR3 is TGCGCCAGCAGCCACAGGACAGACACTGAAGCTTTCTTT. It codes for CASSHRTDTEAFF.

CDR3 sequence (DNA): TGTGCCAGCAGCGTACAGGAAGCTAACTATGGCTACACCTTC. This translates into CASSVQEANYGYTF. The chain recombines TRBV9 with TRBJ1-2, with D uncertain. This CDR3 spans 14 amino acids. The V gene's germline CDR1 is SGDLS and CDR2 YYNGEE. Trimming pared 1 base from V and 0 bases from J, leaving 7 bases between.

The rearrangement joins TRBV7-8 to TRBJ1-4; TRBD1 matches 7 bases. The CDR3 totals 17 residues. V shed 5 bases and J 8 bases; nucleotides not matched to a gene: 17. Germline CDR1 reads SGHVS; CDR2 reads FQNEAQ. The CDR3 spells CASSLRLTGLGEEKLFF. The CDR3 nucleotides are TGTGCCAGCAGCCTTCGGTTGACAGGGCTGGGGGAAGAAAAACTGTTTTTT.

This chain links TRBV19 with TRBJ2-5; TRBD1 matches 8 bases. The CDR3 runs to 15 residues. Germline assignment: CDR1 LNHDA and CDR2 SQIVND (reference sequence). Losses at the gene ends were 0 bases for V and 7 bases for J; bases not matched to a gene: 7. The DNA of the CDR3 is TGTGCCAGTAGTATAGATGGGACAGGCGGGGCGACCCAGTACTTC. This translates into CASSIDGTGGATQYF.

The chain recombines TRBV7-2 with TRBJ1-1, with a tentative D call TRBD1 (6 bases). The CDR3 consists of 12 residues. The germline V and J ends were trimmed by 1 base and 9 bases, with 9 bases remaining between them. Per germline, CDR1 SGHTA and CDR2 FQGNSA. The CDR3 nucleotides are TGTGCCAGCAGCTTAGAAGGGACACAAGCTTTCTTT. It codes for CASSLEGTQAFF.

This chain connects TRBV5-6 to TRBJ2-6; TRBD1 matches at 7 bases. The CDR3 is made up of 12 amino acids. V dropped 4 bases and J dropped 13; count of bases not matched to a gene: 5. Germline V gene sequence: CDR1 SGHDT, CDR2 YYEEEE. The DNA for the CDR3 is TGTGCCAGCAGCCTGACAGGGCAGGTCCTGACTTTC. It encodes CASSLTGQVLTF.

This clone has only one observation. This chain uses TRBV7-8 with TRBJ2-7; weak D call: TRBD2 (5 bases). Germline values: CDR1 SGHVS, CDR2 FQNEAQ. V was clipped by 2 bases and J by 4 bases, with 9 bases between them. The CDR3 is 13 residues long. The CDR3 spells CASSLLANYEQYF. In DNA form, the CDR3 reads TGTGCCAGCAGCTTACTAGCCAATTACGAGCAGTACTTC. Drawing the rest from reference TRBV7-8 and TRBJ2-7, the complete variable domain is GAGVSQSPRYKVAKRGQDVALRCDPISGHVSLFWYQQALGQGPEFLTYFQNEAQLDKSGLPSDRFFAERPEGSVSTLKIQRTQQEDSAVYLCASSLLANYEQYFGPGTRLTVT.

The chain couples TRBV11-2 to TRBJ1-1; D perhaps matches TRBD1 (5 bases). Germline V gives CDR1 SGHAT, CDR2 FQNNGV. The CDR3 loop spans 13 amino acids. V lost 5 bases, J lost 1 base, and 8 bases lay in between. CDR3 sequence (DNA): TGTGCCAGCAGCCCAGGACAGAACACTGAAGCTTTCTTT. Translation gives CASSPGQNTEAFF.

V gene TRBV5-4 combines with J gene TRBJ2-7; 8 bases align to TRBD1. V trimming: 6 bases; J trimming: 7 bases; junction bases outside the gene matches: 21. The CDR3 totals 17 residues. Germline CDR1 SGHNT, CDR2 YYREEE (reference sequence). CDR3: CASTKGGTGPFVGEQYF. The DNA of the CDR3 is TGTGCCAGCACCAAAGGGGGGACAGGCCCTTTTGTCGGGGAGCAGTACTTC. The full variable domain, in which reference TRBV5-4 and TRBJ2-7 provide the parts outside the CDR3, is ETGVTQSPTHLIKTRGQQVTLRCSSQSGHNTVSWYQQALGQGPQFIFQYYREEENGRGNFPPRFSGLQFPNYSSELNVNALELDDSALYLCASTKGGTGPFVGEQYFGPGTRLTVT.

The chain carries TRBV4-3 and TRBJ2-6; TRBD1 aligns across 11 bases. This CDR3 region has 19 residues. Germline loops: CDR1 LGHNA, CDR2 YSLEER. The J segment lost 4 bases and the V segment lost 2 bases, leaving 10 bases of the junction unmatched. CDR3 sequence (DNA): TGCGCCAGCAGCCAAACCCTCGGGACAGGGGGGTGGGGGGCCAACGTCCTGACTTTC. Translating gives CASSQTLGTGGWGANVLTF.

J is TRBJ1-2 and V is TRBV7-8, with 10 bases fitting TRBD1. V trimming: 5 bases; J trimming: 2 bases; junction bases outside the gene matches: 11. The germline V gene encodes CDR1 SGHVS and CDR2 FQNEAQ. The CDR3 length is 17 residues. The CDR3 region is CASSPILAGQGNYGYTF. In nucleotides, the CDR3 is TGTGCCAGCAGCCCAATTCTGGCGGGACAGGGGAACTATGGCTACACCTTC.

Only one count was recorded for this clone. This chain connects TRBV25-1 to TRBJ1-5; a possible D gene is TRBD1 (6 bases). The CDR3 loop spans 14 amino acids. Germline loops: CDR1 MGHDK, CDR2 SYGVNS. Trimming took 2 bases from V and 7 from J, leaving 12 bases between them. CDR3 sequence (DNA): TGTGCCAGCAGTGAAACCTCAGGGGTCCAGCCCCAGCATTTT. Amino acid sequence: CASSETSGVQPQHF.

V gene TRBV5-6 combines with J gene TRBJ1-6; 9 nucleotides match TRBD1. The germline gives CDR1 SGHDT, CDR2 YYEEEE. The ends lost 7 bases at V and 12 bases at J; junction bases unmatched: 20. CDR3 length equals 17 residues. CDR3 DNA sequence: TGTGCCAGCCTGACAGGGGGTACCCGCCGATTGACTGTACCCCTCCACTTT. Its protein is CASLTGGTRRLTVPLHF.

This clone showed up just once. The chain links TRBV11-2 to TRBJ2-1; D perhaps matches TRBD1 (6 bases). CDR1 is SGHAT, CDR2 FQNNGV, per germline. This CDR3 is built from 15 residues. The ends were cut back, 2 bases at V and 9 bases at J, with 17 bases in the middle. The CDR3 DNA is TGTGCCAGCAGCTTACGGGACACCTCGGTCACTGAGCAGTTCTTC. Translating it yields CASSLRDTSVTEQFF.

The rearrangement joins TRBV2 to TRBJ2-7, with a tentative D call TRBD2 (7 bases). The germline V gene has CDR1 SNHLY and CDR2 FYNNEI. With 8 bases removed from V and 4 bases from J, the gap between germline ends came to 18 bases. The CDR3 is 14 amino acids. The CDR3 loop reads CASGSPGGWYEQYF. The CDR3 bases are TGTGCCAGCGGCTCGCCGGGGGGCTGGTACGAGCAGTACTTC.

The sample holds one count of this clone. The V gene is TRBV20-1, the J gene TRBJ1-1, with D unresolved. The germline CDR1 and CDR2 sequences are DFQATT and SNEGSKA (reference sequence). The germline V and J ends were trimmed by 8 bases and 5 bases, with 6 bases remaining between them. The CDR3 is 9 amino acids. Here the CDR3 DNA reads TGCAGTAGGCGGACTGAAGCTTTCTTT. Translation gives CSRRTEAFF.

The V call is TRBV6-5, the J call TRBJ1-2, with D tentatively TRBD1 (5 bases). With 3 bases removed from V and 5 bases from J, the gap between germline ends came to 13 bases. Germline CDR1 is MNHEY and CDR2 is SVGAGI. The CDR3 is 14 residues long. CDR3 residues: CASSYTGQMYGYTF. CDR3 sequence (DNA): TGTGCCAGCAGTTATACAGGCCAAATGTATGGCTACACCTTC.

This clone appeared once. J is TRBJ1-3 and V is TRBV12-5; D gene unclear. V dropped 2 bases and J dropped 1 base, with 6 bases sitting between them. From germline, CDR1 is LGHNT and CDR2 FRNRAP. The CDR3 has 14 residues. CDR3 sequence reads: CASGLSGSGNTIYF. The CDR3 DNA reads as TGTGCTAGTGGTTTGTCAGGTTCTGGAAACACCATATATTTT.

This rearrangement joins TRBV30 to TRBJ2-7, with 9 bases matching TRBD1. Germline V CDR1 and CDR2: GTSNPN, SVGIG (reference sequence). The CDR3 sequence is 13 residues long. J lost 2 bases, V lost 8 bases, and 7 bases had no gene match. The DNA for the CDR3 is TGTGCCGGGCGAGGACAGGGGACCTACGAGCAGTACTTC. The encoded protein is CAGRGQGTYEQYF.

This chain connects TRBV5-4 to TRBJ2-7; D possibly corresponds to TRBD2 (6 bases). The V end was cut by 0 bases, the J end by 3 bases, with 13 bases between. CDR3 length: 15 residues. Germline-derived CDR1 and CDR2 are SGHNT and YYREEE (reference sequence). For the CDR3, the DNA is TGTGCCAGCAGCTTGGCGGCGGGGCCTGGCTACGAGCAGTACTTC. Protein: CASSLAAGPGYEQYF.